This T cell receptor beta chain was found in a study of radiation and T cells in renal cell carcinoma. Time point described: blood 4 weeks post-SBRT, at nephrectomy. Treatment noted: 15 Gy SBRT to primary tumor, nephrectomy 4 weeks later. Nephrectomy followed 15 Gy stereotactic body radiation by 4 weeks. Remarks on this clone: The antigen is not known.

Libraries were prepared by immunoSEQ multiplex PCR; TCRdb keeps only in-frame clonotypes and omits some of them. The profile shows some 97,000 clones, 80% to 90% of them singletons. V was clipped by 6 bases and J by 9 bases; unmatched bases: 13. The CDR3 spans 15 residues. Germline V gene sequence: CDR1 LNHDA, CDR2 SQIVND (reference sequence). Study-wide points: In blood, top tumor clones expanded by 2 weeks, shrinking by 4. Pretreatment tumor biopsies were lacking, so baseline clonotypes are unknown.

The sequenced sample was blood, obtained from a patient whose treatment included radiotherapy and nephrectomy. The receptor was isolated from a man aged 60 to 69 with renal cell carcinoma. The chain recombines TRBV19 with TRBJ2-1; 8 bases match TRBD1. The CDR3 bases are TGTGCCAGTAGCGGGACAGACGCCGGACAGGGTGAGCAGTTCTTC. Its translation is CASSGTDAGQGEQFF.